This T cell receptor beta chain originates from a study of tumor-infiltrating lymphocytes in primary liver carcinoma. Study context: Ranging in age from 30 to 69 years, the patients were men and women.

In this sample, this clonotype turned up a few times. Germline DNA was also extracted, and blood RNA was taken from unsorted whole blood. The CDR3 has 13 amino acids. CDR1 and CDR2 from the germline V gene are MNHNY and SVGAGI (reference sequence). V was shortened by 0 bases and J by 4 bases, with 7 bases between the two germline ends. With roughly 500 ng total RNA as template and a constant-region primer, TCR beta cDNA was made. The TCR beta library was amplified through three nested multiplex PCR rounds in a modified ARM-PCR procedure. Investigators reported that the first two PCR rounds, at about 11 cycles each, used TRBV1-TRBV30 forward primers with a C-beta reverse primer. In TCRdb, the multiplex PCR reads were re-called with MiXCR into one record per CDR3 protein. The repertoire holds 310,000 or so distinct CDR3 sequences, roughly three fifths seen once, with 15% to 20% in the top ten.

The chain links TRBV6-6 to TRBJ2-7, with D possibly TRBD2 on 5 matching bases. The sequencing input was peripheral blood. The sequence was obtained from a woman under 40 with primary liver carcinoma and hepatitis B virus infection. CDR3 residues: CASSYSTGYEQYF. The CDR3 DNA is TGTGCCAGCAGTTACTCGACGGGATACGAGCAGTACTTC.